The 17 T cell receptor beta chains in this list originate from one sample, sequenced in a study of blood T cells in healthy people across ages (dated by TCRdb to between 2015 and 2017). Receptor libraries were prepared by 5' RACE. Instrument used: Illumina HiSeq 2500. A second PCR of about 6 to 11 cycles was performed with a sample-barcoded 5' primer and a J-beta primer mix. TCRdb ran its own pipeline on the public reads, namely fastp trimming at Q25 and MiXCR clone calling, and kept in-frame beta chains. Duplicate CDR3 protein sequences are folded into a single record with the most common DNA and genes. The sample table holds 1.4 million or so distinct CDR3 sequences, of which roughly 43% were seen once. The ten largest account for around 4% of the sample. The sequenced sample was blood. These receptors were obtained from a young woman in good health.

This chain uses TRBV5-1 with TRBJ2-3; a possible D gene is TRBD2 (7 bases). Looked up from germline, CDR1 is SGHRS and CDR2 is YFSETQ. The CDR3 runs to 17 residues. V gave up 0 bases and J gave up 3 bases, with 17 bases separating them. The CDR3 DNA follows: TGCGCCAGCAGCTTGGGTGGTGGGGGGGCCAGTACAGATACGCAGTATTTT. This sequence encodes CASSLGGGGASTDTQYF. The full variable domain, with the rest looked up from reference TRBV5-1 and TRBJ2-3, is KAGVTQTPRYLIKTRGQQVTLSCSPISGHRSVSWYQQTPGQGLQFLFEYFSETQRNKGNFPGRFSGRQFSNSRSEMNVSTLELGDSALYLCASSLGGGGASTDTQYFGPGTRLTVL.

Only a few counts were recorded for this clonotype. The rearrangement uses TRBV6-1 and TRBJ2-1; maybe TRBD2 (5 bases). Trimming cost V 4 bases and J 5 bases, with 12 bases left between them. The CDR3 is made up of 14 amino acids. Germline V gene sequence: CDR1 MNHNS, CDR2 SASEGT. The CDR3 loop is CASSVASWNNEQFF. The CDR3 DNA is TGTGCCAGCAGTGTGGCTAGCTGGAACAATGAGCAGTTCTTC.

This clonotype has just one count. The V call is TRBV30, the J call TRBJ2-1; TRBD1 is a possible D gene (5 bases). Per germline, CDR1 GTSNPN and CDR2 SVGIG (reference sequence). The CDR3 runs to 13 residues. Trimming cost V 0 bases and J 7 bases, with 10 bases left between them. In DNA, the CDR3 is TGTGCCTGGAGTGTAGCAGGGCGGAATGAGCAGTTCTTC. Amino acid sequence: CAWSVAGRNEQFF.

J is TRBJ2-1 and V is TRBV7-8; 7 nucleotides line up with TRBD2. Trimming took 0 bases from V and 4 from J; bases not matched to a gene: 6. The CDR3 spans 16 residues. The germline V gene encodes CDR1 SGHVS and CDR2 FQNEAQ. The CDR3 spells CASSLALAVFYNEQFF. CDR3 nucleotides: TGTGCCAGCAGCTTAGCCCTAGCGGTCTTTTACAATGAGCAGTTCTTC.

The V gene is TRBV28, the J gene TRBJ2-7; 11 bases map to TRBD2. Germline CDR1 MDHEN, CDR2 SYDVKM. This CDR3 region has 15 residues. V trimming: 8 bases; J trimming: 5 bases; junction bases outside the gene matches: 11. The DNA of the CDR3 is TGTGCCAGCCTAATAGCGGGAGGGATCAGTCACGAGCAGTACTTC. It encodes CASLIAGGISHEQYF.

The V gene is TRBV7-6, the J gene TRBJ1-1; D unclear. V dropped 1 base and J dropped 2 bases, with 8 bases sitting between them. CDR1 SGHVS and CDR2 FNYEAQ come from the germline V gene. CDR3 size: 14 residues. CDR3 residues: CASSLGYGNTEAFF. The CDR3 region has the DNA TGTGCCAGCAGCTTAGGTTACGGAAACACTGAAGCTTTCTTT.

This chain uses TRBV20-1 with TRBJ1-6, with TRBD1 as a possible D gene (5 bases). V was shortened by 6 bases and J by 6 bases, with 15 bases between the two germline ends. This CDR3 has 14 amino acids. Germline CDR1 and CDR2: DFQATT and SNEGSKA (reference sequence). The CDR3 loop is CSAGGTAVNSPLHF. The CDR3, as DNA: TGCAGTGCGGGTGGGACGGCCGTTAATTCACCCCTCCACTTT.

In this sample, this clonotype turned up a few times. This chain links TRBV12-3 or TRBV12-4 with TRBJ2-7, with 12 nucleotides matching TRBD1. Germline trimming cut 3 bases from V and 4 bases from J; bases unmatched to any gene: 4. The CDR3 totals 15 residues. The CDR3 loop is CASSLWDRGRYEQYF. The CDR3 bases are TGTGCCAGCAGTTTGTGGGACAGGGGGCGTTACGAGCAGTACTTC.

This clonotype has just a few counts. This sequence joins TRBV6-5 and TRBJ1-2, with a tentative D call TRBD1 (5 bases). Germline lookup yields CDR1 MNHEY and CDR2 SVGAGI. The CDR3 has 16 amino acids. The V end lost 2 bases, the J end lost 4 bases, and 17 bases lay between the germline ends. Here the CDR3 DNA reads TGTGCCAGCAGTTACGCATCGGCGGGGCCTATCTATGGCTACACCTTC. It specifies CASSYASAGPIYGYTF.

This clonotype was recorded only once. This sequence joins TRBV12-3 or TRBV12-4 and TRBJ2-2, with 7 bases that match TRBD1. CDR3 size: 15 residues. The V segment lost 6 bases and the J segment 0 bases; nucleotides outside the gene matches: 4. The CDR3 region has the DNA TGTGCCAGCAGGACGACAGGGACGAACACCGGGGAGCTGTTTTTT. Encoded protein: CASRTTGTNTGELFF.

The genes are TRBV6-2 or TRBV6-3 and TRBJ2-3, with 7 bases that match TRBD2. Germline values: CDR1 MNHEY, CDR2 SVGEGT. CDR3 size: 21 residues. J was trimmed by 1 base and V by 2 bases; bases with no gene match: 21. In DNA, the CDR3 is TGTGCCAGCAGTTACCGCCTCACATCTAGCGGCGGCAGGGCAGGCACAGATACGCAGTATTTT. It specifies CASSYRLTSSGGRAGTDTQYF.

The chain recombines TRBV9 with TRBJ2-1, with a weak D call TRBD2 (5 bases). The CDR3 loop spans 17 amino acids. The V end was cut by 3 bases, the J end by 0 bases, with 16 bases between. Germline V gene sequence: CDR1 SGDLS, CDR2 YYNGEE. CDR3 sequence reads: CASSATVRAGSYNEQFF. The DNA for the CDR3 is TGTGCCAGCAGCGCGACTGTTCGGGCGGGCTCCTACAATGAGCAGTTCTTC.

This clonotype was seen more than once but under ten times. This chain joins TRBV28 and TRBJ2-3; weak D call: TRBD1 (5 bases). Germline V gene data show CDR1 as MDHEN and CDR2 as SYDVKM. There are 18 residues in the CDR3. Trimming took off 5 bases at V and 0 bases at J, with 21 bases between the two ends. The CDR3 loop reads CASSPMTVLGTSTDTQYF. The CDR3, as DNA: TGTGCCAGCAGTCCCATGACAGTACTGGGAACTAGCACAGATACGCAGTATTTT.

This clonotype came up a few times. The chain uses TRBV11-2 and TRBJ2-1; D uncertain. Deletions cut 3 bases from V and 3 bases from J, with 12 bases between. The CDR3 is 15 residues long. Germline CDR1 and CDR2: SGHAT and FQNNGV. CDR3 sequence: CASSLSRVGYNEQFF. The CDR3 nucleotides are TGTGCCAGCAGCTTGTCCCGCGTTGGCTACAATGAGCAGTTCTTC. Variable domain in full (rest from reference TRBV11-2 and TRBJ2-1): EAGVAQSPRYKIIEKRQSVAFWCNPISGHATLYWYQQILGQGPKLLIQFQNNGVVDDSQLPKDRFSAERLKGVDSTLKIQPAKLEDSAVYLCASSLSRVGYNEQFFGPGTRLTVL.

This clonotype was counted a few times. V usage is TRBV6-6 and J usage is TRBJ2-1; D uncertain. Germline CDR1 and CDR2: MNHNY and SVGAGI (reference sequence). Trimming took off 2 bases at V and 4 bases at J, with 12 bases between the two ends. The CDR3 is 15 amino acids. The chain's CDR3 is CASSYEGFPYNEQFF. DNA for the CDR3: TGTGCCAGCAGTTACGAAGGGTTTCCTTACAATGAGCAGTTCTTC.

This rearrangement joins TRBV5-1 to TRBJ2-7; D is possibly TRBD2 (5 bases). The DNA end lines up better with TRBJ2-5; the J call may be wrong. This CDR3 contains 16 residues. Germline V gives CDR1 SGHRS, CDR2 YFSETQ. This chain's CDR3 is CASSPDPTTLSQTQYF. CDR3 DNA sequence: TGCGCCAGCAGCCCGGACCCGACTACTCTAAGTCAGACCCAGTACTTC.

This clonotype was seen just once. The chain has TRBV11-2 and TRBJ2-1, with a possible D match to TRBD2 (5 bases). The CDR3 sequence is 17 residues long. Per germline, CDR1 SGHAT and CDR2 FQNNGV. V was shortened by 2 bases and J by 0 bases, with 14 bases between the two germline ends. CDR3 sequence: CASSLRGGSGSYNEQFF. The CDR3 DNA follows: TGTGCCAGCAGCTTACGGGGTGGGAGCGGCTCCTACAATGAGCAGTTCTTC.